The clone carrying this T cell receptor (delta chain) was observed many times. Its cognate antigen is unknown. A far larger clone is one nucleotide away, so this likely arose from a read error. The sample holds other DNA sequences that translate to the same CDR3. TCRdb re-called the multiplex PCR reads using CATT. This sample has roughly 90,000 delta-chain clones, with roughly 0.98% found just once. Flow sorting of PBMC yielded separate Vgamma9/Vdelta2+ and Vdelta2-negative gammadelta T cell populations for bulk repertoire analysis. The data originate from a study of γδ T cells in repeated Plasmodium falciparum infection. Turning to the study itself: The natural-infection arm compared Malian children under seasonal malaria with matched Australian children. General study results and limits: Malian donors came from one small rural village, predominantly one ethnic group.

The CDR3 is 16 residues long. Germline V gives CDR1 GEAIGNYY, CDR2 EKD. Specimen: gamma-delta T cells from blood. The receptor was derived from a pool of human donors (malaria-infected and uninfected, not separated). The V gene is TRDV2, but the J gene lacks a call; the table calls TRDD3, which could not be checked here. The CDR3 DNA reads TGTGCCTGTGACAACCTGGGGGATAATATGACCGATAAGCTCATCTTT. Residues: CACDNLGDNMTDKLIF.